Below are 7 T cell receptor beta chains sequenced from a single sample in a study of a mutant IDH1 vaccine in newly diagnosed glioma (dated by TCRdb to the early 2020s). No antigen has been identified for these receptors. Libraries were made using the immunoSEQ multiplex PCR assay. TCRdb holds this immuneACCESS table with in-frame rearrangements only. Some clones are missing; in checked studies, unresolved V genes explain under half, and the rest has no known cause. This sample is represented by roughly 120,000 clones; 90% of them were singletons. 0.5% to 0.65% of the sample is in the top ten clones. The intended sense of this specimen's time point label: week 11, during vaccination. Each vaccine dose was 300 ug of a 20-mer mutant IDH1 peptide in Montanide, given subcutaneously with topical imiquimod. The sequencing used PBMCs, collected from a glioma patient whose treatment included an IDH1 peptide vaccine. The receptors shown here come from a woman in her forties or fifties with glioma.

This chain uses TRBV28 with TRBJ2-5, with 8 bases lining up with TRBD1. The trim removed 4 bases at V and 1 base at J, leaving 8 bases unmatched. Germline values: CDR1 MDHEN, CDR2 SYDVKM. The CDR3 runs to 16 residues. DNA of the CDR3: TGTGCCAGCAGTTCCCGGGACAGGTCCCTCCAAGAGACCCAGTACTTC. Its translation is CASSSRDRSLQETQYF. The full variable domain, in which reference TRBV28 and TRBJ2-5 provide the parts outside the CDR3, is DVKVTQSSRYLVKRTGEKVFLECVQDMDHENMFWYRQDPGLGLRLIYFSYDVKMKEKGDIPEGYSVSREKKERFSLILESASTNQTSMYLCASSSRDRSLQETQYFGPGTRLLVL.

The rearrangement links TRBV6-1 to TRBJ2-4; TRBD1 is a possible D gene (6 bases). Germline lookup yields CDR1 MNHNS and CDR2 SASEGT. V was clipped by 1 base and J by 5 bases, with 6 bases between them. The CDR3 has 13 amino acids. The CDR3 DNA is TGTGCCAGCAGTGAAGACAGGGAAAACATTCAGTACTTC. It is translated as CASSEDRENIQYF.

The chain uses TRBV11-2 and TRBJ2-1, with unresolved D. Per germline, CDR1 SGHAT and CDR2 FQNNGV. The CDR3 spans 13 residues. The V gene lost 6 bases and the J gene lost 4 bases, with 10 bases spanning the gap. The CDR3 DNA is TGTGCCAGCAGGGTCGGCGGATACAATGAGCAGTTCTTC. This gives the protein CASRVGGYNEQFF.

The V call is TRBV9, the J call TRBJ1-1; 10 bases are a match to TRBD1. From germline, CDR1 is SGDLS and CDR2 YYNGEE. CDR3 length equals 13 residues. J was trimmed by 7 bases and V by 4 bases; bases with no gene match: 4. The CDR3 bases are TGTGCCAGCAGCTCACGGACAGGGGGTGAAGCTTTCTTT. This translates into CASSSRTGGEAFF. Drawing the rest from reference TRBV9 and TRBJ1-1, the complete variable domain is DSGVTQTPKHLITATGQRVTLRCSPRSGDLSVYWYQQSLDQGLQFLIQYYNGEERAKGNILERFSAQQFPDLHSELNLSSLELGDSALYFCASSSRTGGEAFFGQGTRLTVV.

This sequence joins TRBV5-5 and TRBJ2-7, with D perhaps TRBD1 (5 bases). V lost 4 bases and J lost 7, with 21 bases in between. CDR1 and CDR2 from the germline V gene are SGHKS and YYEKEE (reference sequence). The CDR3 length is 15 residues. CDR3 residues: CASSPWAGQSREQYF. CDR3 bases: TGTGCCAGCAGCCCGTGGGCAGGGCAATCGCGTGAGCAGTACTTC.

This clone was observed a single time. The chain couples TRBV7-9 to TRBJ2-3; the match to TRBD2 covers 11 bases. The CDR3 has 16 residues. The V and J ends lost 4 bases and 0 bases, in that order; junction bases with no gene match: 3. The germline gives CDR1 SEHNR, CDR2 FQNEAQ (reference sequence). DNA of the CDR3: TGTGCCAGCAGCTGGACTAGCGGGCTTAGCACAGATACGCAGTATTTT. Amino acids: CASSWTSGLSTDTQYF.

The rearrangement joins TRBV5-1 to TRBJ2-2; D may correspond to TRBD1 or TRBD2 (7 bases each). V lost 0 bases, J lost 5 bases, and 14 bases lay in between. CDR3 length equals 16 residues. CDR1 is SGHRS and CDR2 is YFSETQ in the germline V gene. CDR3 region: CASSLVLQGGTGELFF. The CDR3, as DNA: TGCGCCAGCAGCTTGGTCCTGCAGGGGGGGACCGGGGAGCTGTTTTTT.